The clone carrying this TCR beta chain appeared a few times. Its antigen is as yet unknown. From 5'RACE with constant-segment primers came TCR alpha and TCR beta cDNA libraries that carried sample barcodes and UMIs. From the 5' RACE reads, TCRdb called clonotypes with MiXCR, one entry per CDR3 protein. Of about 44,000 distinct CDR3 sequences in the sample, less than 8% were seen once. The entry originates in a study of T-cell memory formation after mild COVID-19. Study-level results: CD8+ contracting clones occupied EMRA, while CD4+ ones occupied mainly CM and EM. Whether second-wave clones peaking at day 37 were SARS-CoV-2 specific went unconfirmed. The pre-infection memory compartment contained some responding clones, suggesting cross-reactive memory joined.

The CDR3 contains 15 residues. The germline CDR1 and CDR2 sequences are LNHNV and YYDKDF (reference sequence). V shed 0 bases and J shed 3 bases, with 9 bases lying between them. The TCR was taken from an adult who had mild COVID-19 (a few samples of this study predate the infection). Cell type and time point are not known. Sequencing was performed on PBMCs or a T cell subset sorted from them (not recorded which). The J gene is TRBJ1-3, the V gene TRBV15; perhaps TRBD1 as D (5 bases). CDR3 coding DNA: TGTGCCACCAGCAGAGATATAGGGGTTGGAAACACCATATATTTT. Protein sequence: CATSRDIGVGNTIYF.